This T cell receptor beta chain was recorded in a study of blood T cell repertoires in COVID-19. About the study: Researchers got acute and convalescent COVID-19 samples from the United States, Italy and Spain. From T cells, B-cell-depleted T cells, or PBMCs came the material, which was cDNA or gDNA.

The Seattle patients, enrolled during active infection, were followed longitudinally. Germline loops: CDR1 LNHDA, CDR2 SQIVND (reference sequence). V was pared by 5 bases and J by 8 bases, with 15 bases of the junction left unmatched. The CDR3 is 17 residues long. Original methodology: Scientists estimated how many nucleated cells there were by amplifying reference gene primers. TCRdb's table, derived via immunoSEQ multiplex PCR, lists solely in-frame clones and lacks some. V and J calls and clone size are as listed in that table; D and trimming were resolved from the DNA. The sample yields 250,000 to 350,000 clones, more than 80% seen once.

The origin of this receptor is a woman aged 45-65 years with COVID-19, enrolled during active disease. The sequencing sample was made of peripheral blood. The rearrangement uses TRBV19 and TRBJ1-2; 12 nucleotides agree with TRBD1. The chain's CDR3 is CASSGPGTGGKARGYTF. The CDR3 coding sequence is TGTGCCAGTAGTGGCCCCGGGACAGGGGGCAAGGCGAGGGGCTACACCTTC.